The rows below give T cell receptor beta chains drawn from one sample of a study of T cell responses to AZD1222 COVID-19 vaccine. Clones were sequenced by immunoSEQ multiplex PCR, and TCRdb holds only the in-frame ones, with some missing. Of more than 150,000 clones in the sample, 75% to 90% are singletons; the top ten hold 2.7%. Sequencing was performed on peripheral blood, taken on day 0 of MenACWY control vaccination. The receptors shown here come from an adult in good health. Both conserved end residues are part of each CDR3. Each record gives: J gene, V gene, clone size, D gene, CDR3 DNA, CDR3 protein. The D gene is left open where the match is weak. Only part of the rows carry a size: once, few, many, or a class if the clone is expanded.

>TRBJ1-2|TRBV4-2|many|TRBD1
TGTGCCAGCAGCCAACTGGACAGGGGGGGTGGCTACACCTTC
CASSQLDRGGGYTF
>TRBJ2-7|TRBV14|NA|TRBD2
TGTGCCAGCAGCCAAGATGGCGGGGGGCTGCTCACCTACGAGCAGTACTTC
CASSQDGGGLLTYEQYF
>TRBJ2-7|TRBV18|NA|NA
TGTGCCAGTGGACCGCTCATCTACGAGCAGTACTTC
CASGPLIYEQYF
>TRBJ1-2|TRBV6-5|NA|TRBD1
TGTGCCAGCAGCCCGGGACAGGGCAACTATGGCTACACCTTC
CASSPGQGNYGYTF
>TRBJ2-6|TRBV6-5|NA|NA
TGTGCCAGCAGTTACTATCCAGGGGAAGGGGCCAACGTCCTGACTTTC
CASSYYPGEGANVLTF
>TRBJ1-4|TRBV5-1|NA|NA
TGCGCCAGCAGCTTGAGGCTACAGGAGAATGAAAAACTGTTTTTT
CASSLRLQENEKLFF
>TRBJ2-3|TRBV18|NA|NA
TGTGCCAGCTCACCATTGGGCGATACGCAGTATTTT
CASSPLGDTQYF
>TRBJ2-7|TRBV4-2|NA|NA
TGTGCCAGCAGCCAGGCGGAAAGTAGGGACATCTACACCTACGAGCAGTACTTC
CASSQAESRDIYTYEQYF
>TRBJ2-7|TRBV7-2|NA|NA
TGTGCCAGCAGAACCGACACCTACGAGCAGTACTTC
CASRTDTYEQYF
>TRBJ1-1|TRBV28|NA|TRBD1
TGTGCCAGCAGTTCCGGACAGGGACCGAACACTGAAGCTTTCTTT
CASSSGQGPNTEAFF
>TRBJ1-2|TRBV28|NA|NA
TGTGCCAGCAGTTTCCGGGGAGGGGATTTAAACTATGGCTACACCTTC
CASSFRGGDLNYGYTF
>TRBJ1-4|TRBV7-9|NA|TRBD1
TGTGCCAGCAGCTTAGGGGGACAGGGAAACGAAAAACTGTTTTTT
CASSLGGQGNEKLFF
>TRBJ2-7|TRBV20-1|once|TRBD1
TGCAGTGCTCCGGGACAGCGTCAGCAGTACTTC
CSAPGQRQQYF
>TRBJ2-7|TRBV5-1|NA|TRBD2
TGCGCCAGCAGCCTCTGGACTAGCGGCTCCGAGCAGTACTTC
CASSLWTSGSEQYF
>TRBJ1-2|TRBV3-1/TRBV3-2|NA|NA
TGTGCCAGCAGCCACAGGGGTCCGGGCACATCCTATGGCTACACCTTC
CASSHRGPGTSYGYTF
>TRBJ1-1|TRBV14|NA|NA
TGTGCCAGCAGCCTGACGACAGCCCAGTTGACTGAAGCTTTCTTT
CASSLTTAQLTEAFF